Below, 23 T cell receptor beta chains from the same sample are listed, as sequenced in a study of CD8 T cells in Susac syndrome. With random hexamers, roughly 0.45 to 1 ug RNA was reverse transcribed. TCRdb reprocessed the immunoSEQ multiplex PCR reads with MiXCR, giving one entry per CDR3 protein. Among 200,000 to 300,000 distinct CDR3 sequences, almost 97% were seen once, and the ten largest hold less than 0.11%. The sample taken for sequencing was CD4+ T cells from PBMCs. These receptors were collected from a human donor with Susac syndrome.

This clonotype was seen once. The rearrangement uses TRBV5-1 and TRBJ1-2; D uncertain. V gave up 1 base and J gave up 3 bases, with 7 bases separating them. Germline CDR1 reads SGHRS; CDR2 reads YFSETQ. This CDR3 has 13 amino acids. In DNA form, the CDR3 reads TGCGCCAGCAGCTTGCTCGGAGACTATGGCTACACCTTC. Protein sequence: CASSLLGDYGYTF.

V is TRBV3-1 and J is TRBJ1-1; D not certain. In germline, CDR1 is LGHDT, CDR2 YNNKEL (reference sequence). This CDR3 comprises 13 residues. V lost 1 base to trimming and J lost 4 bases, with 7 bases between them. The chain's CDR3 is CASSQGGSTEAFF. The CDR3 DNA sequence: TGTGCCAGCAGCCAAGGAGGGAGCACTGAAGCTTTCTTT.

The V and J genes are TRBV12-3 or TRBV12-4 and TRBJ2-1; the D is unclear. The CDR3 is 15 amino acids. With 3 bases removed from V and 4 bases from J, the gap between germline ends came to 13 bases. The CDR3: CASSFVGPSYNEQFF. For the CDR3, the DNA is TGTGCCAGCAGTTTTGTAGGGCCGTCATACAATGAGCAGTTCTTC.

The chain joins TRBV28 to TRBJ2-1, with 10 nucleotides matching TRBD1. The V segment lost 6 bases and the J segment 8 bases; nucleotides outside the gene matches: 10. This CDR3 contains 15 residues. Germline-derived CDR1 and CDR2 are MDHEN and SYDVKM. CDR3 residues: CASSRDRGPLDEQFF. As DNA, the CDR3 is TGTGCCAGCAGCCGGGACAGGGGTCCCTTGGATGAGCAGTTCTTC. Full variable domain (rest looked up from reference TRBV28 and TRBJ2-1): DVKVTQSSRYLVKRTGEKVFLECVQDMDHENMFWYRQDPGLGLRLIYFSYDVKMKEKGDIPEGYSVSREKKERFSLILESASTNQTSMYLCASSRDRGPLDEQFFGPGTRLTVL.

The chain carries TRBV24-1 and TRBJ2-5; no definite D call. Germline-derived CDR1 and CDR2 are KGHDR and SFDVKD. The V end was cut by 3 bases, the J end by 7 bases, with 11 bases between. This CDR3 has 13 amino acids. The CDR3 sequence is CATSDRTVGTQYF. For the CDR3, the DNA is TGTGCCACCAGTGATCGAACAGTAGGGACCCAGTACTTC.

The chain couples TRBV11-2 to TRBJ1-1, with D unresolved. CDR1 and CDR2 (germline): SGHAT, FQNNGV. V was pared by 5 bases and J by 0 bases, with 10 bases between. The CDR3 runs to 14 residues. CDR3 amino acids: CASSPLTMNTEAFF. For the CDR3, the DNA is TGTGCCAGCAGCCCCCTCACCATGAACACTGAAGCTTTCTTT.

This chain links TRBV30 with TRBJ2-6, with a weak D call TRBD2 (5 bases). The CDR3 extends over 14 amino acids. CDR1 is GTSNPN, CDR2 SVGIG, per germline (reference sequence). Trimming stripped 2 bases from V and 8 bases from J, with 13 bases between. Here the CDR3 reads CAWSTGRGSNVLTF. DNA of the CDR3: TGTGCCTGGAGTACCGGACGGGGTTCCAACGTCCTGACTTTC.

V and J are TRBV2 and TRBJ1-5, with D perhaps matching TRBD1 (5 bases). The CDR3 consists of 16 residues. Trimming left V 5 bases short and J 3 bases short, with 17 bases between. CDR1 SNHLY and CDR2 FYNNEI come from the germline V gene. The DNA for the CDR3 is TGTGCCAGCAGTCGGACCGGGACGGGGATCAATCAGCCCCAGCATTTT. It codes for CASSRTGTGINQPQHF.

The chain joins TRBV12-3 or TRBV12-4 to TRBJ2-1; no clear D gene. V was pared by 6 bases and J by 4 bases, with 7 bases between. This CDR3 is 12 amino acids long. CDR3 DNA sequence: TGTGCCAGCAGAAACCCATACAATGAGCAGTTCTTC. The encoded protein is CASRNPYNEQFF.

The chain joins TRBV6-5 to TRBJ2-5; the match to TRBD2 covers 7 bases. The CDR3 has 15 amino acids. V lost 6 bases, J lost 3 bases, and 10 bases stayed unmatched. Germline-derived CDR1 and CDR2 are MNHEY and SVGAGI. The CDR3 coding sequence is TGTGCCAGCAGCAGCGACCTAGCGGCCGAAGAGACCCAGTACTTC. Translating it yields CASSSDLAAEETQYF.

The chain has TRBV20-1 and TRBJ2-5, with D maybe TRBD2 (6 bases). The germline CDR1 and CDR2 sequences are DFQATT and SNEGSKA (reference sequence). V lost 1 base and J 5 bases, leaving 14 bases between the germline ends. The CDR3 extends over 14 amino acids. CDR3 amino acids: CSARADAAGETQYF. The CDR3 DNA follows: TGCAGTGCTAGAGCGGACGCGGCGGGGGAGACCCAGTACTTC.

V usage is TRBV11-3 and J usage is TRBJ1-1; D not resolved. The V end was cut by 6 bases, the J end by 0 bases, with 11 bases between. Per the germline V gene, CDR1 is SGHNT and CDR2 is YENEEA. CDR3 length: 14 residues. Here the CDR3 reads CASRPNSLNTEAFF. CDR3 DNA: TGTGCCAGCAGGCCTAACAGCTTGAACACTGAAGCTTTCTTT. Filled out from reference TRBV11-3 and TRBJ1-1, the complete variable domain reads EAGVVQSPRYKIIEKKQPVAFWCNPISGHNTLYWYLQNLGQGPELLIRYENEEAVDDSQLPKDRFSAERLKGVDSTLKIQPAELGDSAVYLCASRPNSLNTEAFFGQGTRLTVV.

The chain carries TRBV7-8 and TRBJ1-2; TRBD1 matches at 9 bases. The germline V gene has CDR1 SGHVS and CDR2 FQNEAQ. V dropped 1 base and J dropped 7; count of bases not matched to a gene: 10. The CDR3 length is 16 residues. CDR3 in amino acids: CASSLDRDREYGGYTF. In DNA form, the CDR3 reads TGTGCCAGCAGCTTAGATCGGGACAGGGAGTACGGTGGCTACACCTTC.

The chain recombines TRBV7-9 with TRBJ1-1; 7 positions agree with TRBD1. After removal of 7 bases from V and 7 bases from J, the junction contained 9 bases not matched to a gene. The CDR3 runs to 13 residues. The germline V gene has CDR1 SEHNR and CDR2 FQNEAQ (reference sequence). CDR3 sequence reads: CASTKGGAIEAFF. In DNA, the CDR3 is TGTGCCAGCACCAAAGGGGGCGCTATTGAAGCTTTCTTT.

The CDR3, as DNA: TGTGCCAGCAGCTTCGTAGTTAGCGGACCCTACAATGAGCAGTTCTTC. Amino acid sequence: CASSFVVSGPYNEQFF. V is TRBV11-2 and J is TRBJ2-1; a weak D match, TRBD2 (6 bases). CDR1 is SGHAT and CDR2 is FQNNGV in the germline V gene. The ends were cut back, 3 bases at V and 2 bases at J, with 14 bases in the middle. The CDR3 runs to 16 residues.

V usage is TRBV7-3 and J usage is TRBJ2-2; D gene uncertain. The CDR3 consists of 13 residues. The V and J ends lost 2 bases and 3 bases respectively, with 4 bases between them. The germline V gene encodes CDR1 SGHTA and CDR2 FQGTGA. The CDR3 DNA reads TGTGCCAGCAGCTTAGGGCACACCGGGGAGCTGTTTTTT. Its protein is CASSLGHTGELFF.

This clonotype appeared a single time. V gene TRBV30 combines with J gene TRBJ2-3; D gene ambiguous. V lost 5 bases and J lost 0, with 12 bases in between. This CDR3 is 14 amino acids long. Per germline, CDR1 GTSNPN and CDR2 SVGIG (reference sequence). CDR3 protein: CAWGLGASTDTQYF. CDR3 DNA: TGTGCCTGGGGCCTCGGCGCTAGCACAGATACGCAGTATTTT.

The chain's CDR3 is CSANGDYVRNEQFF. In DNA form, the CDR3 reads TGCAGCGCGAACGGGGACTACGTTCGCAATGAGCAGTTCTTC. The chain carries TRBV29-1 and TRBJ2-1, with TRBD2 identical over 7 bases. The CDR3 length is 14 residues. V dropped 7 bases and J dropped 6; count of bases not matched to a gene: 12. Germline V gene lookup returns CDR1 SQVTM and CDR2 ANQGSEA.

CDR3 residues: CASSYSRRSSGANVLTF. CDR3 nucleotide sequence: TGTGCCAGCAGTTACAGCCGAAGGAGCTCTGGGGCCAACGTCCTGACTTTC. This rearrangement joins TRBV6-5 to TRBJ2-6; unclear D gene. Trimming shortened V by 2 bases and J by 0 bases, and 11 bases separated the two germline ends. Germline V gene lookup returns CDR1 MNHEY and CDR2 SVGAGI. This CDR3 is 17 amino acids long.

The chain combines TRBV30 with TRBJ2-5, with D tentatively TRBD2 (6 bases). This CDR3 spans 15 amino acids. Trimming took 1 base from V and 5 from J, leaving 17 bases between them. Germline CDR1 and CDR2: GTSNPN and SVGIG (reference sequence). This CDR3 reads CAWSGDSLGGETQYF. In DNA form, the CDR3 reads TGTGCCTGGAGTGGGGACTCCTTAGGTGGGGAGACCCAGTACTTC.

J is TRBJ1-1 and V is TRBV30, with D maybe TRBD1 (6 bases). The CDR3 is 13 residues long. With 4 bases removed from V and 2 bases from J, the gap between germline ends came to 11 bases. CDR1 is GTSNPN, CDR2 SVGIG, per germline (reference sequence). In nucleotides, the CDR3 is TGTGCCTGGACAGGGGATACTAACACTGAAGCTTTCTTT. It translates to CAWTGDTNTEAFF.

This chain uses TRBV5-1 with TRBJ1-1; TRBD1 agrees at 7 bases. Germline V CDR1 and CDR2: SGHRS, YFSETQ. The CDR3 is made up of 14 amino acids. With V trimmed by 0 bases and J by 8 bases, 7 bases remained unmatched. The CDR3 loop reads CASSLGQGPREAFF. CDR3 in DNA: TGCGCCAGCAGCTTGGGACAGGGCCCGAGGGAAGCTTTCTTT.

The rearrangement joins TRBV20-1 to TRBJ1-1; no clear D gene. From germline, CDR1 is DFQATT and CDR2 SNEGSKA (reference sequence). V lost 1 base and J 2 bases, leaving 14 bases between the germline ends. This CDR3 contains 15 residues. The chain's CDR3 is CSARVSGLSNTEAFF. The CDR3 DNA is TGCAGTGCTAGAGTCAGTGGACTTTCCAACACTGAAGCTTTCTTT.